This is a list of T cell receptor beta chains from one sample in a study of CD8+ T cells in alopecia areata. Generated by immunoSEQ multiplex PCR, the TCRdb table keeps only in-frame clones and is missing some. The sample shows about 150,000 clones, 45% to 60% of them seen only once. Source: CD8+ T cells sorted from blood, taken at week 4, from a patient treated with tofacitinib. The receptors stem from a human donor with alopecia areata. Both conserved end residues are part of each CDR3. D genes are given only for firm matches. Only part of the rows carry a size: once, few, many, or a class if the clone is expanded.

V gene	J gene	clone size	D gene	CDR3 protein	CDR3 DNA
TRBV27	TRBJ2-2	.	.	CASSSGVNTGELFF	TGTGCCAGCAGTTCGGGAGTAAACACCGGGGAGCTGTTTTTT
TRBV6-5	TRBJ1-2	.	.	CASTATEGDGYTF	TGTGCCAGCACCGCGACAGAAGGGGATGGCTACACCTTC
TRBV4-1	TRBJ2-7	few	TRBD1	CASSLGTVSSYEQYF	TGCGCCAGCAGCCTCGGGACAGTGAGCTCCTACGAGCAGTACTTC
TRBV4-1	TRBJ1-2	.	.	CASRPSAGADYGYTF	TGCGCCAGCAGGCCCTCGGCGGGGGCAGACTATGGCTACACCTTC
TRBV27	TRBJ1-5	.	.	CASSGDGVNQPQHF	TGTGCCAGCTCGGGGGACGGGGTCAATCAGCCCCAGCATTTT
TRBV11-2	TRBJ2-1	.	.	CASRDVGRPIHNEQFF	TGTGCCAGCAGGGACGTCGGGCGGCCGATTCACAATGAGCAGTTCTTC
TRBV27	TRBJ2-6	few	.	CASNAGTGANVLTF	TGTGCCAGTAACGCAGGGACTGGGGCCAACGTCCTGACTTTC
TRBV29-1	TRBJ2-1	.	.	CSVEGGLYNEQFF	TGCAGCGTTGAAGGGGGGCTCTACAATGAGCAGTTCTTC
TRBV6-5	TRBJ1-1	.	.	CASSYSEGNTEAFF	TGTGCCAGCAGTTACTCGGAGGGGAACACTGAAGCTTTCTTT
TRBV9	TRBJ2-5	.	.	CASGGFRDTQETQYF	TGTGCCAGCGGTGGGTTCCGGGACACCCAAGAGACCCAGTACTTC
TRBV29-1	TRBJ1-1	.	.	CSVEWRRNTEAFF	TGCAGCGTTGAATGGCGCAGGAACACTGAAGCTTTCTTT
TRBV7-9	TRBJ2-1	.	.	CASSPLSHEQFF	TGTGCCAGCAGCCCCCTCTCGCATGAGCAGTTCTTC
TRBV2	TRBJ2-7	.	TRBD2	CASIGGGSYEQYF	TGTGCCAGCATTGGGGGAGGGTCCTACGAGCAGTACTTC
TRBV6-5	TRBJ2-1	few	TRBD2	CASSYSASGGNEQFF	TGTGCCAGCAGTTACTCGGCTAGCGGGGGGAATGAGCAGTTCTTC
TRBV30	TRBJ2-7	.	TRBD1	CAWSVPRQGYYEQYF	TGTGCCTGGAGTGTACCCCGACAGGGATACTACGAGCAGTACTTC
TRBV30	TRBJ1-1	.	.	CAWSVGGGTEAFF	TGTGCCTGGAGTGTCGGAGGGGGCACTGAAGCTTTCTTT
TRBV2	TRBJ1-1	few	TRBD1	CASSEGQATEAFF	TGTGCCAGCAGTGAGGGACAGGCCACTGAAGCTTTCTTT
TRBV7-2	TRBJ2-5	.	.	CASSHSWGVETQYF	TGTGCCAGCAGCCACTCCTGGGGAGTGGAGACCCAGTACTTC
TRBV4-3	TRBJ2-4	few	.	CASSQDSATSGIQYF	TGCGCCAGCAGCCAAGATTCCGCCACAAGCGGCATTCAGTACTTC
TRBV29-1	TRBJ2-1	.	.	CSVVGTLGNEQFF	TGCAGCGTTGTCGGGACCCTGGGCAATGAGCAGTTCTTC
TRBV9	TRBJ1-6	.	.	CASSVAGGSPLHF	TGTGCCAGCAGCGTCGCAGGAGGTTCACCCCTCCACTTT
TRBV5-1	TRBJ1-1	once	TRBD1	CASSLDRGQNTEAFF	TGCGCCAGCAGTTTGGACAGGGGCCAGAACACTGAAGCTTTCTTT
TRBV29-1	TRBJ1-2	.	.	CSVGTDYGYTF	TGCAGCGTTGGGACGGATTATGGCTACACCTTC
TRBV7-2	TRBJ1-5	.	.	CASSLVGRGNQPQHF	TGTGCCAGCAGCTTAGTTGGCAGGGGCAATCAGCCCCAGCATTTT
TRBV5-6	TRBJ2-7	.	.	CASSLQGKLYEQYF	TGTGCCAGCAGCTTGCAGGGGAAACTCTACGAGCAGTACTTC
TRBV30	TRBJ2-2	.	.	CARRRSGLRGANTGELFF	TGTGCCCGGAGAAGAAGCGGACTCAGGGGCGCGAACACCGGGGAGCTGTTTTTT
TRBV27	TRBJ2-7	.	.	CASSTGYYEQYF	TGTGCCAGCAGTACAGGCTACTACGAGCAGTACTTC
TRBV27	TRBJ1-1	.	.	CASSLILGDTEAFF	TGTGCCAGCAGTTTAATCCTGGGGGACACTGAAGCTTTCTTT
TRBV9	TRBJ2-5	.	.	CASSVAHTGGETQYF	TGTGCCAGCAGCGTAGCACACACAGGAGGGGAGACCCAGTACTTC
TRBV19	TRBJ2-1	few	TRBD2	CASSPAGGDNNEQFF	TGTGCCAGTAGCCCAGCGGGGGGGGATAACAATGAGCAGTTCTTC
TRBV27	TRBJ1-1	.	.	CASSFGPNTEAFF	TGTGCCAGCAGTTTTGGGCCGAACACTGAAGCTTTCTTT
TRBV9	TRBJ2-7	.	.	CASSPMGGVEQYF	TGTGCCAGCAGCCCAATGGGGGGTGTCGAGCAGTACTTC
TRBV7-3	TRBJ2-3	.	.	CASSLMQEDTQYF	TGTGCCAGCAGCTTAATGCAGGAAGATACGCAGTATTTT
TRBV30	TRBJ2-7	.	.	CAWSQENEQYF	TGTGCCTGGAGTCAAGAGAACGAGCAGTACTTC
TRBV5-3	TRBJ2-7	.	.	CASTPGNYEQYF	TGTGCCAGCACCCCCGGGAACTACGAGCAGTACTTC
TRBV7-2	TRBJ2-7	.	.	CASSADSSYEQYF	TGTGCCAGCAGCGCGGACAGCTCCTACGAGCAGTACTTC